The 5 T cell receptor beta chains in this list originate from one sample, sequenced in a study of T-cell memory formation after mild COVID-19. TCRdb called the 5' RACE reads again in MiXCR, with one record for every CDR3 protein. Of 350,000 to 450,000 distinct CDR3 sequences in the sample, around 14% were seen once. Material: PBMCs or a T cell subset sorted from them (not recorded which). These receptors came from a man younger than 35 who had mild COVID-19 (a few samples of this study predate the infection). Cell type and time point are not known.

This clonotype appeared a few times. The CDR3 bases are TGCAGTGCTAGCTCGCTAGCGGAGCTTCAAGAGACCCAGTACTTC. This codes for CSASSLAELQETQYF. This chain connects TRBV20-1 to TRBJ2-5; 7 bases agree with TRBD2. Trimming removed 3 bases from V and 2 bases from J; junction bases left unmatched: 9. The germline V gene has CDR1 DFQATT and CDR2 SNEGSKA (reference sequence). This CDR3 region has 15 residues.

This clonotype was counted a few times. The V gene is TRBV7-3, the J gene TRBJ2-2; D remains unclear. There are 11 residues in the CDR3. Trimming shortened V by 5 bases and J by 6 bases, and 4 bases separated the two germline ends. From germline, CDR1 is SGHTA and CDR2 FQGTGA. The CDR3 DNA sequence: TGTGCCAGCAGCATGGCCGGGGAGCTGTTTTTT. Protein product: CASSMAGELFF.

This chain links TRBV4-3 with TRBJ1-5, with TRBD1 matching 8 bases. Trimming at V came to 0 bases and at J to 5 bases, leaving 6 bases not matched to a gene. The CDR3 length is 16 residues. CDR1 is LGHNA, CDR2 YSLEER, per germline. CDR3 nucleotide sequence: TGCGCCAGCAGCCAAGATCTGGCAGGGGGCCATCAGCCCCAGCATTTT. Translation: CASSQDLAGGHQPQHF.

This clonotype was found a few times. The chain employs TRBV15 and TRBJ2-7; D is ambiguous. Trimming pared 0 bases from V and 1 base from J, leaving 4 bases between. CDR1 is LNHNV and CDR2 is YYDKDF in the germline V gene (reference sequence). The CDR3 is made up of 13 amino acids. The CDR3 spells CATSRDLSYEQYF. CDR3 nucleotide sequence: TGTGCCACCAGCAGAGATCTGTCCTACGAGCAGTACTTC.

The chain links TRBV20-1 to TRBJ1-5, with TRBD1 matching over 7 bases. Per germline, CDR1 DFQATT and CDR2 SNEGSKA (reference sequence). The CDR3 runs to 16 residues. Germline trimming cut 4 bases from V and 1 base from J; bases unmatched to any gene: 10. The CDR3, as DNA: TGCAGTGCTACAGGCCGGGACAGATTCAGCAATCAGCCCCAGCATTTT. Translating it yields CSATGRDRFSNQPQHF.